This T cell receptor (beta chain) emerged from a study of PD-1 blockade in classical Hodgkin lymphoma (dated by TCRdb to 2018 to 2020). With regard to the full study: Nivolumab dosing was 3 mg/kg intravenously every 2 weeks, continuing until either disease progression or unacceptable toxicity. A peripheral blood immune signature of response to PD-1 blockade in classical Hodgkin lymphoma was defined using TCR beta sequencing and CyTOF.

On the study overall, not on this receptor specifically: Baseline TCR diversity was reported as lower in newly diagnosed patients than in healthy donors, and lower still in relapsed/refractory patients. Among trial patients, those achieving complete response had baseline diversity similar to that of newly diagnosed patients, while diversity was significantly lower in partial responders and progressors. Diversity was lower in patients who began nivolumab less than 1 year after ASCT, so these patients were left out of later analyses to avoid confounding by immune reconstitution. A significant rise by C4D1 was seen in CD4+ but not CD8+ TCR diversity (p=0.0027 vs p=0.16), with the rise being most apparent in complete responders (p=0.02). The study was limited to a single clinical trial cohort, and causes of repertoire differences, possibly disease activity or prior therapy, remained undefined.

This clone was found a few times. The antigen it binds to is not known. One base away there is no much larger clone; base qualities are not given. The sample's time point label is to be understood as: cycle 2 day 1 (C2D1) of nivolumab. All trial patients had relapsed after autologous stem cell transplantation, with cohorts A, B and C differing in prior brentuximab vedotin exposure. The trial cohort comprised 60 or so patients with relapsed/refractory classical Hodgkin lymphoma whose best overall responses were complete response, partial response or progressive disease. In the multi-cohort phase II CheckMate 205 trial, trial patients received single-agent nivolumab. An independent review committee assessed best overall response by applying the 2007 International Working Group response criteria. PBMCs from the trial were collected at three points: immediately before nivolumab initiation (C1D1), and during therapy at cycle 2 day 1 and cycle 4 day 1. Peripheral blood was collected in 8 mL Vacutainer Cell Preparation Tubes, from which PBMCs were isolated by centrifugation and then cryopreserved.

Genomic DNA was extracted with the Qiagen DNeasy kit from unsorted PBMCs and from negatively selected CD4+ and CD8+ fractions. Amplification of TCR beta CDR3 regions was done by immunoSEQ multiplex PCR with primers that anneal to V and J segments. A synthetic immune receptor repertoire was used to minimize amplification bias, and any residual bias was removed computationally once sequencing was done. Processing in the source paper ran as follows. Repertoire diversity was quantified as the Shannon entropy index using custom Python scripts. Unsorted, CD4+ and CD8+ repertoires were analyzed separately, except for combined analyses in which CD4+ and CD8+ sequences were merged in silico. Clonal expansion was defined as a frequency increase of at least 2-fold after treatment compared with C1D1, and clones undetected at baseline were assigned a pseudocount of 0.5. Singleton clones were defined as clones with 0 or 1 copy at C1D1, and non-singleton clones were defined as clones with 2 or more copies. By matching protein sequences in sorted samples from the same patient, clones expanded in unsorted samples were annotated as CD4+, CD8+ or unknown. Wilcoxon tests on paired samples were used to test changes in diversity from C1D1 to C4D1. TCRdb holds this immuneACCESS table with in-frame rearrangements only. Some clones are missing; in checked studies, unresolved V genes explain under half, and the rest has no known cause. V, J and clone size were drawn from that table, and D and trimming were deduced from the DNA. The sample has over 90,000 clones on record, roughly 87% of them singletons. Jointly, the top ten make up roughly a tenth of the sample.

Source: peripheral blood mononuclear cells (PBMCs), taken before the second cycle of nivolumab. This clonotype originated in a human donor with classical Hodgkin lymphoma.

The nucleotide sequence reads TGCGCCAGCAGCGGACTAGCGGAAAAGAACACCGGGGAGCTGTTTTTT. Translated, this gives CASSGLAEKNTGELFF. Rearrangement joined TRBV10-1 to TRBJ2-2; a stretch of 10 junction bases matches TRBD2. Trimmed from V: 6 bases; trimmed from J: 1 base; junction bases lacking a gene match: 5. The CDR3 numbers 16 residues from cysteine through phenylalanine. CDR3 DNA only is kept here, 48 bases in frame from base 1. Sequences WNHNN (CDR1) and SYGVQD (CDR2) are obtained from the germline V gene (reference sequence).